This TCR beta chain stems from a study of patients and donors after allogeneic stem cell transplantation. MiXCR was run by TCRdb on the RT-PCR reads, yielding one entry per CDR3 protein. The sample shows over 130,000 distinct CDR3 sequences, roughly two fifths of them seen only once. Trimming removed 4 bases from V and 6 bases from J, with 21 bases in between. The CDR3 has 16 amino acids. Sequenced sample: blood, either unsorted or a sorted T cell fraction (not recorded which). The sequence was collected from a human donor who was either an allogeneic HSCT recipient or a stem cell or donor lymphocyte infusion donor (not recorded which). It is not recorded whose cells these are; they may come from a transplant donor. The genes are TRBV12-3 or TRBV12-4 and TRBJ1-2; D not certain. This CDR3 is CASSSSAGSLWDGYTF. CDR3 nucleotide sequence: TGTGCCAGCAGTTCCTCCGCCGGGTCCTTATGGGATGGCTACACCTTC.